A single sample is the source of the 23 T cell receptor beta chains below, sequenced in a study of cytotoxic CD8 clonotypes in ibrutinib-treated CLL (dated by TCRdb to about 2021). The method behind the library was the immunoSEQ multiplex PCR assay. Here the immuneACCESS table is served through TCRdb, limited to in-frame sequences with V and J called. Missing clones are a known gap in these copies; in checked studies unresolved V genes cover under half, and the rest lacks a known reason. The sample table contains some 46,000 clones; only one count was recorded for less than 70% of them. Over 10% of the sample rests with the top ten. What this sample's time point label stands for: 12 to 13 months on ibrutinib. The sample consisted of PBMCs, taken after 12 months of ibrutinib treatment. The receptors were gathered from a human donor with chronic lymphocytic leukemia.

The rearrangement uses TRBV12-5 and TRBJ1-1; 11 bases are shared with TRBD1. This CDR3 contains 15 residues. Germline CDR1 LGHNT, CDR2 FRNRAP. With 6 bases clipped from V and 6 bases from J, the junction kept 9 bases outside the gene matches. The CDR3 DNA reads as TGTGCTAGTGGGTACTCCGGACAGGGGGCTGCTGAAGCTTTCTTT. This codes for CASGYSGQGAAEAFF.

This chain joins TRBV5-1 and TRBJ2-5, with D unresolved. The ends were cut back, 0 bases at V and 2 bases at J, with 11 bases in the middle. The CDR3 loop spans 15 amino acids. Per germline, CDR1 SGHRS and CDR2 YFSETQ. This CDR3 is CASSLAPYMQETQYF. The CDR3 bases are TGCGCCAGCAGCTTGGCCCCCTATATGCAAGAGACCCAGTACTTC. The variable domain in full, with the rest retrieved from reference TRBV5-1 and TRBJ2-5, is KAGVTQTPRYLIKTRGQQVTLSCSPISGHRSVSWYQQTPGQGLQFLFEYFSETQRNKGNFPGRFSGRQFSNSRSEMNVSTLELGDSALYLCASSLAPYMQETQYFGPGTRLLVL.

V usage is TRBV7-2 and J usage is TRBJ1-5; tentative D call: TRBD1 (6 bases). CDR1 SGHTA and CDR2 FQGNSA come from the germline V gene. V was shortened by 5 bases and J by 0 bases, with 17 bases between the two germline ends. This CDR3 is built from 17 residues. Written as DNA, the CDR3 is TGTGCCAGCAGCCCGGAGGGGGGGGGATATAGCAATCAGCCCCAGCATTTT. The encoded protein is CASSPEGGGYSNQPQHF.

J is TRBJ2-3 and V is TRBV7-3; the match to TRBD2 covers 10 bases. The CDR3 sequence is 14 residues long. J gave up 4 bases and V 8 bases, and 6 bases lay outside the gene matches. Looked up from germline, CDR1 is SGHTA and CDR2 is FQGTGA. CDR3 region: CASGSGGRADTQYF. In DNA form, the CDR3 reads TGTGCCAGCGGTAGCGGGGGGCGCGCAGATACGCAGTATTTT.

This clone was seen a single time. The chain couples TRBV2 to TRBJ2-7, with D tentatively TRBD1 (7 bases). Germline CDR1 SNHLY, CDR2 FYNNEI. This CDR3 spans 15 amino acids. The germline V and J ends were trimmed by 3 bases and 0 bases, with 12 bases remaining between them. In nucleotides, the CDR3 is TGTGCCAGCAGTGATTGGCAGGGGGGCTCCTACGAGCAGTACTTC. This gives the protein CASSDWQGGSYEQYF.

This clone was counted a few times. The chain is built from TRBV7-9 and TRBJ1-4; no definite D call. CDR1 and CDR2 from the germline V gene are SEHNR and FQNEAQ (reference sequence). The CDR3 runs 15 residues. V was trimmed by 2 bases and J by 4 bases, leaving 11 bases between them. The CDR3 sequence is CASSLPDGYNEKLFF. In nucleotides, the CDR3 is TGTGCCAGCAGCTTACCGGACGGATATAATGAAAAACTGTTTTTT.

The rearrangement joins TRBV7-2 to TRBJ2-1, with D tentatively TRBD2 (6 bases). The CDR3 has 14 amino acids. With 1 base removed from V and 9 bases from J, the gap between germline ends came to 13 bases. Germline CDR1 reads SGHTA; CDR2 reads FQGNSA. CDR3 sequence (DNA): TGTGCCAGCAGCTTAGTCCCGGGGGATAGTGAGCAGTTCTTC. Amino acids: CASSLVPGDSEQFF.

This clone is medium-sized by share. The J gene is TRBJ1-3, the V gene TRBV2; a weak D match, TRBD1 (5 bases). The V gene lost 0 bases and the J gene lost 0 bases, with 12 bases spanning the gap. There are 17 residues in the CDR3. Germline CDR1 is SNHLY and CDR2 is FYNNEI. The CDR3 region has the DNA TGTGCCAGCAGTGAAGCGCTTCTACAGGCCTCTGGAAACACCATATATTTT. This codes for CASSEALLQASGNTIYF. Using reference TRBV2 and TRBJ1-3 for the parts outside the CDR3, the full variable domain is EPEVTQTPSHQVTQMGQEVILRCVPISNHLYFYWYRQILGQKVEFLVSFYNNEISEKSEIFDDQFSVERPDGSNFTLKIRSTKLEDSAMYFCASSEALLQASGNTIYFGEGSWLTVV.

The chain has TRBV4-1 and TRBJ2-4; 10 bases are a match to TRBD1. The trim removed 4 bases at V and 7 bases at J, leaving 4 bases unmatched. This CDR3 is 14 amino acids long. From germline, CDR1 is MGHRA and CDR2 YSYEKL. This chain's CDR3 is CASSRPGQGNIQYF. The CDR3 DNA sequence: TGCGCCAGCAGCCGCCCGGGACAGGGGAACATTCAGTACTTC.

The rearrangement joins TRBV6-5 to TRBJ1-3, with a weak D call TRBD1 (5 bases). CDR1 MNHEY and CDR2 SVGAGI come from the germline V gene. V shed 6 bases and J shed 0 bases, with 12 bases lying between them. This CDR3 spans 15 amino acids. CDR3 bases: TGTGCCAGCAGGCGGGACCGAAACTCTGGAAACACCATATATTTT. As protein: CASRRDRNSGNTIYF.

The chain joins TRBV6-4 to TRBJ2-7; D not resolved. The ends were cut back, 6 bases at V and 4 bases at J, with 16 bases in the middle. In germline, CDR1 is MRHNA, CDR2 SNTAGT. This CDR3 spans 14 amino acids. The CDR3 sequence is CASRGSQLGYEQYF. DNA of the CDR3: TGTGCCAGCAGAGGCAGCCAACTGGGGTACGAGCAGTACTTC.

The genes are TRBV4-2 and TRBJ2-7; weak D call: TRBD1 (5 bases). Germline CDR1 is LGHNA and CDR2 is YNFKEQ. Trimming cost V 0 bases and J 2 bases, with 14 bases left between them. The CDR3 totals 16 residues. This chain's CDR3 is CASSQDIVSGPYEQYF. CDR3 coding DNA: TGTGCCAGCAGCCAAGATATTGTCTCAGGGCCCTACGAGCAGTACTTC.

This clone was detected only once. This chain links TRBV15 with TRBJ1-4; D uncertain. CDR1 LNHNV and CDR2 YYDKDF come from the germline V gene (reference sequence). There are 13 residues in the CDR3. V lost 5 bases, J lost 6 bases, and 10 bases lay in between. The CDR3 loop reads CATSLPSDEKLFF. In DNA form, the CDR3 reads TGTGCCACCAGCCTTCCCAGTGATGAAAAACTGTTTTTT. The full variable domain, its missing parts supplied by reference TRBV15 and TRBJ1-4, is DAMVIQNPRYQVTQFGKPVTLSCSQTLNHNVMYWYQQKSSQAPKLLFHYYDKDFNNEADTPDNFQSRRPNTSFCFLDIRSPGLGDTAMYLCATSLPSDEKLFFGSGTQLSVL.

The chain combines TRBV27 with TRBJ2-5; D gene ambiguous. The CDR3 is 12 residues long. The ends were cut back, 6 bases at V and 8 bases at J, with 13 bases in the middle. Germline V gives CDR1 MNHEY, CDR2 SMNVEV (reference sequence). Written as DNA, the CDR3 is TGTGCCAGCAGCCACCTCGATGGCACCCAGTACTTC. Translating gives CASSHLDGTQYF.

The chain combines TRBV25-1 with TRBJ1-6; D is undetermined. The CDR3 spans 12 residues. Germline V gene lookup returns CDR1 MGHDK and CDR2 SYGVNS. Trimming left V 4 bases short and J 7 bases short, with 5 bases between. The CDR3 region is CASSVPNSPLHF. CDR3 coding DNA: TGTGCCAGCAGTGTCCCGAATTCACCCCTCCACTTT.

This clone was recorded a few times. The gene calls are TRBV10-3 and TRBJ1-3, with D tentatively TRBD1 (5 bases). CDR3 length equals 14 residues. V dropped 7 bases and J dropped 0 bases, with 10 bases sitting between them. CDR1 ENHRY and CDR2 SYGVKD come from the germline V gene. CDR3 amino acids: CAINRGNSGNTIYF. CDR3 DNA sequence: TGTGCCATCAACCGGGGGAACTCTGGAAACACCATATATTTT.

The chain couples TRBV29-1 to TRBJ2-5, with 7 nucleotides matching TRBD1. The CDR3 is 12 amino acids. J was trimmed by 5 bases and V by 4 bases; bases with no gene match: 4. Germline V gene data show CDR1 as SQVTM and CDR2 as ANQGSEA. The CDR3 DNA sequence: TGCAGCGTTGGGACAGGCGATGAGACCCAGTACTTC. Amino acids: CSVGTGDETQYF.

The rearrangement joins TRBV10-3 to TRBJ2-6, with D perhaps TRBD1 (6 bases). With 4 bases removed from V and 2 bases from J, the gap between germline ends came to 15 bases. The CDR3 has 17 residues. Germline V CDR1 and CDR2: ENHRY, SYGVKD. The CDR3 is CAISVGHIKAGANVLTF. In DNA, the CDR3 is TGTGCCATCAGTGTGGGACATATTAAGGCTGGGGCCAACGTCCTGACTTTC.

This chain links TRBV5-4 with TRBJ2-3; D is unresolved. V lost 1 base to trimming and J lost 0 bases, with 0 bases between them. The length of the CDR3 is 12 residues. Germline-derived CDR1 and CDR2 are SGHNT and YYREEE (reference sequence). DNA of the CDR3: TGTGCCAGCAGCTTGAGCACAGATACGCAGTATTTT. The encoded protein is CASSLSTDTQYF.

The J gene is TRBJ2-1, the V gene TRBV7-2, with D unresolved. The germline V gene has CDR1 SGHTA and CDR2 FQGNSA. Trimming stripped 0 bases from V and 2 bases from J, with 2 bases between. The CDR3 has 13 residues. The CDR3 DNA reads TGTGCCAGCAGCTTAGCTGCCTACAATGAGCAGTTCTTC. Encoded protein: CASSLAAYNEQFF.

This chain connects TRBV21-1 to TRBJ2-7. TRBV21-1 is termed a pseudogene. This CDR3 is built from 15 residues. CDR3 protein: CASSKGCPLLDEQYF. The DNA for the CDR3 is TGTGCCAGCAGCAAAGGCTGCCCCCTTCTGGACGAGCAGTACTTC.

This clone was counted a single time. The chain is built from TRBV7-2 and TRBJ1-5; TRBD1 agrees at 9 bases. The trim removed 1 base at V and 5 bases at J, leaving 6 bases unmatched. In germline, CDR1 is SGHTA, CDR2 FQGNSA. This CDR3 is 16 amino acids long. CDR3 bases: TGTGCCAGCAGCTTAGATGGGACAGGGTTCGATCAGCCCCAGCATTTT. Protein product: CASSLDGTGFDQPQHF.

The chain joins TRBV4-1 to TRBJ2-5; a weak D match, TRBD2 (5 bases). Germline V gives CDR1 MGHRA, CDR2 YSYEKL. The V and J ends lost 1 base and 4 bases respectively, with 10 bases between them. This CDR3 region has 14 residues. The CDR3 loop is CASSQVSVGETQYF. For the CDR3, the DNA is TGCGCCAGCAGCCAAGTTAGCGTGGGAGAGACCCAGTACTTC.